The rows below give T cell receptor beta chains drawn from one sample of a study of T-cell reconstitution after alpha-beta-depleted transplantation in children. TCRdb called the PCR reads again in MiXCR, with one record for every CDR3 protein. The repertoire holds around 240,000 distinct CDR3 sequences, with 7.5% to 10% as singletons. Sequenced material: PBMCs from the stem cell graft donor, taken from the stem cell graft. These receptors were taken from a human donor who donated a stem cell graft to a child with SCID. Each CDR3 is given with its conserved first and last residue. Each record gives: J gene, CDR3 length, V gene, CDR3 protein.

>TRBJ2-3|14|TRBV5-1
CASSFREPTDTQYF
>TRBJ2-1|11|TRBV6-5
CASREGPEQFF
>TRBJ2-1|16|TRBV20-1
CSARGPAGGSYNEQFF
>TRBJ2-3|13|TRBV4-2
CASSQIAGDTQYF
>TRBJ2-5|16|TRBV20-1
CSARREDSGDQETQYF
>TRBJ1-2|15|TRBV10-2
CASRASQAGTYGYTF
>TRBJ2-3|18|TRBV5-1
CASSLLGLAGGFTDTQYF
>TRBJ1-1|15|TRBV3-1
CASSASGQGYTEAFF
>TRBJ2-5|12|TRBV5-1
CASSLAEETQYF
>TRBJ1-5|14|TRBV7-2
CASSPDGTNQPQHF
>TRBJ1-2|13|TRBV12-3/TRBV12-4
CASSLDRIYGYTF
>TRBJ1-6|17|TRBV4-1
CASSRVPGQGSGSPLHF
>TRBJ2-3|16|TRBV5-1
CASSLGSEASTDTQYF
>TRBJ1-6|15|TRBV20-1
CSARPTGSYNSPLHF
>TRBJ2-3|16|TRBV6-5
CDSSSRGGSGTDTQYF
>TRBJ2-3|14|TRBV12-3/TRBV12-4
CASSFSQSTDTQYF
>TRBJ1-1|13|TRBV3-1
CASSSRGQTEAFF
>TRBJ2-1|18|TRBV7-6
CASSLEAWRPLSYNEQFF
>TRBJ2-1|19|TRBV12-3/TRBV12-4
CTSSHGGWTGGLSYNEQFF
>TRBJ2-4|12|TRBV28
CASSSPGDIQYF
>TRBJ2-3|16|TRBV11-2
CASSSLSVLLTDTQYF
>TRBJ1-2|16|TRBV3-1
CASSQGPRGGSSGYTF
>TRBJ2-1|13|TRBV6-5
CASSADRYNRQFF
>TRBJ2-3|16|TRBV4-2
CASSQEASGAPDTQYF
>TRBJ2-1|15|TRBV7-2
CASSSGQSSYNEQFF
>TRBJ2-2|14|TRBV7-7
CASSLGQGSGELFF
>TRBJ2-2|14|TRBV5-1
CASSSGVRAGELFF
>TRBJ2-2|16|TRBV5-1
CASSATQGAATGELFF
>TRBJ1-2|16|TRBV20-1
CSATRLGTGDSTGYTF
>TRBJ2-5|14|TRBV5-1
CASTPAAEGETQYF
>TRBJ2-5|17|TRBV12-3/TRBV12-4
CASSLGLAGGLWETQYF
>TRBJ1-4|13|TRBV27
CARGNGANEKLFF
>TRBJ2-2|13|TRBV5-1
CASSPRRTGELFF
>TRBJ1-4|14|TRBV6-5
CASSSGDSNEKLFF
>TRBJ2-5|15|TRBV5-1
CASVSGTGEGETQYF
>TRBJ1-2|12|TRBV29-1
CSVVEGFYGYTF
>TRBJ1-6|16|TRBV2
CASKDGPGSYNSPLHF
>TRBJ2-7|13|TRBV10-3
CAIQDRGTYEQYF
>TRBJ2-3|12|TRBV5-1
CASSVPADTQYF
>TRBJ1-1|11|TRBV5-1
CASTENTEAFF